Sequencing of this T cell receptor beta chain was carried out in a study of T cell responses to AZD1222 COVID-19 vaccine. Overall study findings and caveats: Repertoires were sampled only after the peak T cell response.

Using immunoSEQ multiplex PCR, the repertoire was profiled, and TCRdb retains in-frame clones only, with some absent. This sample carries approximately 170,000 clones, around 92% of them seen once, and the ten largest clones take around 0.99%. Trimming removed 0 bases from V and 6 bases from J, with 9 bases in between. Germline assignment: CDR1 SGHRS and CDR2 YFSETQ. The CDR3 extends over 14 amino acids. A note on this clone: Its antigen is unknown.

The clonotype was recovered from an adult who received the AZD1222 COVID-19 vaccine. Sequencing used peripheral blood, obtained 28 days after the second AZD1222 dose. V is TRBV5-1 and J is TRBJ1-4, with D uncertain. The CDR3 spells CASSLVPGDEKLFF. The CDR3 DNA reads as TGCGCCAGCAGCTTGGTTCCAGGAGATGAAAAACTGTTTTTT.